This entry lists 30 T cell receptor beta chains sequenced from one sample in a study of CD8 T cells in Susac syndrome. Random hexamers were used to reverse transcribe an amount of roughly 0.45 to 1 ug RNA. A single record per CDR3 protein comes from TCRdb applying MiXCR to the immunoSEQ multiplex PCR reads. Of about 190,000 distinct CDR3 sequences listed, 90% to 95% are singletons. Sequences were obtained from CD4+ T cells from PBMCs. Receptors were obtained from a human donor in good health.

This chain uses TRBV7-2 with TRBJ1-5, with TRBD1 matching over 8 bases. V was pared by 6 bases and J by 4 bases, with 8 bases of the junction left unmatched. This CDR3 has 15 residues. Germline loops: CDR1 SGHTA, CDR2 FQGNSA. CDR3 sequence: CASSQSRGQNQPQHF. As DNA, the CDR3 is TGTGCCAGCAGTCAGTCCAGGGGGCAGAATCAGCCCCAGCATTTT.

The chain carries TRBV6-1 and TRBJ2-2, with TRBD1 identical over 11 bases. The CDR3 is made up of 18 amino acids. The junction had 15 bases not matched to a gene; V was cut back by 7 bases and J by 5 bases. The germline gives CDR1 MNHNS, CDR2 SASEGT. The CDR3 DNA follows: TGTGCCAGCACCATCAGGGGGACAGGGGGTGTAGGGACCGGGGAGCTGTTTTTT. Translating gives CASTIRGTGGVGTGELFF.

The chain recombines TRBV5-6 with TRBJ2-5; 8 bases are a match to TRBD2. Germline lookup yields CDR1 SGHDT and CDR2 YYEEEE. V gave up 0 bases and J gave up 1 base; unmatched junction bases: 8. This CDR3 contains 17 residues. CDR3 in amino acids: CASSLAGAGGFQETQYF. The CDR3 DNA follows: TGTGCCAGCAGCTTGGCCGGGGCGGGGGGCTTCCAAGAGACCCAGTACTTC. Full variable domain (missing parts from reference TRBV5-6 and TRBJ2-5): DAGVTQSPTHLIKTRGQQVTLRCSPKSGHDTVSWYQQALGQGPQFIFQYYEEEERQRGNFPDRFSGHQFPNYSSELNVNALLLGDSALYLCASSLAGAGGFQETQYFGPGTRLLVL.

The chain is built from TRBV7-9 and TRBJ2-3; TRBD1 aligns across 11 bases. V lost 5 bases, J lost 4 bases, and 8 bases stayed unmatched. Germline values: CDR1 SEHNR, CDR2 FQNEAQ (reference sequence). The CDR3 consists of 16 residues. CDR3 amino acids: CASSIGQGAGADTQYF. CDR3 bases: TGTGCCAGCAGCATCGGACAGGGGGCGGGGGCAGATACGCAGTATTTT.

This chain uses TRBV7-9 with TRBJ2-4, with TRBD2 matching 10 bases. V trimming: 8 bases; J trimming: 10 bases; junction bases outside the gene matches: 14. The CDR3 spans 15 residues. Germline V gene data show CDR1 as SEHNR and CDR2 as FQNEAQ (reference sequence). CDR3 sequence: CASSERGGPLGIQYF. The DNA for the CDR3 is TGTGCCAGCTCCGAGCGGGGGGGACCCTTGGGGATTCAGTACTTC.

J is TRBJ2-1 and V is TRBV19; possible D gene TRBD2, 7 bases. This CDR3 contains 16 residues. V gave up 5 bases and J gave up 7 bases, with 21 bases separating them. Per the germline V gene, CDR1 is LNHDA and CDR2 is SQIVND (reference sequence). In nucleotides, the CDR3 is TGTGCCAGTAGTCCGATAGGGGTGGGGGGGCGAAATGAGCAGTTCTTC. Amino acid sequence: CASSPIGVGGRNEQFF.

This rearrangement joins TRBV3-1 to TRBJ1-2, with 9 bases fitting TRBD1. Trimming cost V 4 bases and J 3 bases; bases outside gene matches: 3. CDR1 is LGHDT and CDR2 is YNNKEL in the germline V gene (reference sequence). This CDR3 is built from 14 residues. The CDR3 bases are TGTGCCAGCAGCCGGACAGGGGTGGACTATGGCTACACCTTC. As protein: CASSRTGVDYGYTF. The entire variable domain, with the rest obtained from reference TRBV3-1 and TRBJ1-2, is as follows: DTAVSQTPKYLVTQMGNDKSIKCEQNLGHDTMYWYKQDSKKFLKIMFSYNNKELIINETVPNRFSPKSPDKAHLNLHINSLELGDSAVYFCASSRTGVDYGYTFGSGTRLTVV.

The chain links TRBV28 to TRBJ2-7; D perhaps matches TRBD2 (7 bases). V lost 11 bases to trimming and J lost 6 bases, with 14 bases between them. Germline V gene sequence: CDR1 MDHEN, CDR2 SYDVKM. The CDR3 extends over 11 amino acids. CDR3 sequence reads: CAGRAGAEQYF. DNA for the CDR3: TGTGCCGGTCGGGCGGGGGCCGAGCAGTACTTC. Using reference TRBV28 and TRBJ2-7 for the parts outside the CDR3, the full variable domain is DVKVTQSSRYLVKRTGEKVFLECVQDMDHENMFWYRQDPGLGLRLIYFSYDVKMKEKGDIPEGYSVSREKKERFSLILESASTNQTSMYLCAGRAGAEQYFGPGTRLTVT.

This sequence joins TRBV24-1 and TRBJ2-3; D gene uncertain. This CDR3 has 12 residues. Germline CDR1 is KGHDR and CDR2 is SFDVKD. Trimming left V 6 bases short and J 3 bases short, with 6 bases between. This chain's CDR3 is CATSTGTDTQYF. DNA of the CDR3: TGTGCCACCAGTACCGGTACAGATACGCAGTATTTT.

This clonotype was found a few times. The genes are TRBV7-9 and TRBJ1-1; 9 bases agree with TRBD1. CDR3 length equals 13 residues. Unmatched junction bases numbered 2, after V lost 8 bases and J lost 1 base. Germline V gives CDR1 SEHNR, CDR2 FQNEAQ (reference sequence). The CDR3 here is CASRDRENTEAFF. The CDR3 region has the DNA TGTGCCAGCCGGGACAGGGAGAACACTGAAGCTTTCTTT.

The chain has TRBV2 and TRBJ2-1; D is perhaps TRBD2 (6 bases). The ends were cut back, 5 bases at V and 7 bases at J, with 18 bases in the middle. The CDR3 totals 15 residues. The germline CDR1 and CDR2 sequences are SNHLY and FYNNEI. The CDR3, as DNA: TGTGCCAGCAGTCAGGACTACCGCCTAATGAATGAGCAGTTCTTC. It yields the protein CASSQDYRLMNEQFF.

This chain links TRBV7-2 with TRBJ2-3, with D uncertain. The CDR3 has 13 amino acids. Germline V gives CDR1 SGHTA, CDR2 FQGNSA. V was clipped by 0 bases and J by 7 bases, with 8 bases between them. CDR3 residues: CASSLATRNTQYF. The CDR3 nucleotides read TGTGCCAGCAGCTTAGCTACGAGGAATACGCAGTATTTT.

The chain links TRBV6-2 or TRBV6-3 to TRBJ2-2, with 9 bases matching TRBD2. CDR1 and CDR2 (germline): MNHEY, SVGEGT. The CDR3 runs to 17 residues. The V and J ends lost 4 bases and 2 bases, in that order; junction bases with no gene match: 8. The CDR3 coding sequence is TGTGCCAGCAGTTCGAGCGGGGGGCTCCCTAACACCGGGGAGCTGTTTTTT. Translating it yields CASSSSGGLPNTGELFF.

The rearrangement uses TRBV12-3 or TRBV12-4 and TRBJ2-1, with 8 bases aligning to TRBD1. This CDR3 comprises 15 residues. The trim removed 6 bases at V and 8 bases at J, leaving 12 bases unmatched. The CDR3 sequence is CASRPMDRVGDEQFF. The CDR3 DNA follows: TGTGCCAGCAGACCTATGGACAGGGTCGGTGATGAGCAGTTCTTC.

The CDR3 reads CASSSPGGNTEAFF. In DNA, the CDR3 is TGTGCCAGCAGTTCCCCAGGGGGGAACACTGAAGCTTTCTTT. The chain carries TRBV28 and TRBJ1-1; TRBD1 aligns across 7 bases. V shed 4 bases, J shed 1 base, and the junction held 3 bases outside the gene matches. Germline V CDR1 and CDR2: MDHEN, SYDVKM. The CDR3 sequence is 14 residues long.

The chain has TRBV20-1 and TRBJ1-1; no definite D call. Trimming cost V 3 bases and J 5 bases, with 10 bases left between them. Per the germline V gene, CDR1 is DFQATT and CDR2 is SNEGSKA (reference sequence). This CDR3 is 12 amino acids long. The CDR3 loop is CSASGLGTEAFF. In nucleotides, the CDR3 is TGCAGTGCTAGTGGGCTGGGGACTGAAGCTTTCTTT.

The CDR3 DNA sequence: TGTGCCAGCAGCTTGTCCTTAGCGGGGGCCGGCGAGCAGTACTTC. Translating gives CASSLSLAGAGEQYF. The V call is TRBV6-5, the J call TRBJ2-7, with 9 bases matching TRBD2. Germline loops: CDR1 MNHEY, CDR2 SVGAGI. The V segment lost 6 bases and the J segment 6 bases; nucleotides outside the gene matches: 12. This CDR3 region has 15 residues.

The CDR3 spells CASSLVAGRSTDTQYF. The CDR3 region has the DNA TGTGCCAGCAGCTTAGTTGCGGGACGGAGCACAGATACGCAGTATTTT. The V and J genes are TRBV11-1 and TRBJ2-3; tentatively, D is TRBD2 (6 bases). Per the germline V gene, CDR1 is SGHAT and CDR2 is FQDESV (reference sequence). The CDR3 contains 16 residues. V lost 1 base and J 0 bases, leaving 11 bases between the germline ends.

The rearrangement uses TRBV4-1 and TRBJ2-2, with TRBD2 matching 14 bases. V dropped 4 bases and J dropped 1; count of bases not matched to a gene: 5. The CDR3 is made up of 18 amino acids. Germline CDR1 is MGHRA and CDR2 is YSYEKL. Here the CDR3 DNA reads TGCGCCAGCAGCCTTCGGACTAGCGGGGGGCTGAACACCGGGGAGCTGTTTTTT. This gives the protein CASSLRTSGGLNTGELFF.

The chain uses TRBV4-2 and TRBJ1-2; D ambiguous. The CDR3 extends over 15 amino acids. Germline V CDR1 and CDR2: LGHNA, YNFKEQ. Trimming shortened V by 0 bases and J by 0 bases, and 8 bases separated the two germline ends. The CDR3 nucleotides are TGTGCCAGCAGCCAAGATCGGCAGCCTAACTATGGCTACACCTTC. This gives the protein CASSQDRQPNYGYTF.

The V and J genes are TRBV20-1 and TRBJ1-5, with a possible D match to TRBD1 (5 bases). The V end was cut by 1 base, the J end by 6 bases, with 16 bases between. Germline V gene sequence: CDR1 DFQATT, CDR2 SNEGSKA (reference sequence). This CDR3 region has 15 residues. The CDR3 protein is CSARVWGRASQPQHF. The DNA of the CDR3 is TGCAGTGCTAGAGTGTGGGGCAGGGCGAGTCAGCCCCAGCATTTT.

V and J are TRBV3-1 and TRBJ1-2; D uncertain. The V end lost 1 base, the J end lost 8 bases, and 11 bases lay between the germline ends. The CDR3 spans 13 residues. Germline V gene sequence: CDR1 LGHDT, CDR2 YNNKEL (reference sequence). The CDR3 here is CASSQGVFGGYTF. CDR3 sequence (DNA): TGTGCCAGCAGCCAAGGGGTTTTCGGAGGCTACACCTTC.

The CDR3 nucleotides read TGCGCCAGCAGCTACCAACAGGGGGCCTCCTACAATGAGCAGTTCTTC. Protein: CASSYQQGASYNEQFF. The chain recombines TRBV10-2 with TRBJ2-1; 9 bases map to TRBD1. With 6 bases clipped from V and 0 bases from J, the junction kept 6 bases outside the gene matches. Germline CDR1 and CDR2: WSHSY and SAAADI. CDR3 size: 16 residues.

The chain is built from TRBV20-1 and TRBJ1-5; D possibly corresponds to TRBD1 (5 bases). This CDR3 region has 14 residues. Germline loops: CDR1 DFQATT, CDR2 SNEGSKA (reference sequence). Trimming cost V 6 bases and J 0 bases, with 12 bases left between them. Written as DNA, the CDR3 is TGCAGTGCGGGGACGGTTTATAGCAATCAGCCCCAGCATTTT. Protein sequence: CSAGTVYSNQPQHF.

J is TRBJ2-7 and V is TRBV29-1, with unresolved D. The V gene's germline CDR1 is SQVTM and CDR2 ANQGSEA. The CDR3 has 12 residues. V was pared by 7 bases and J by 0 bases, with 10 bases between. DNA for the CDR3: TGCAGCGCTCTGATCCTCTCCTACGAGCAGTACTTC. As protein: CSALILSYEQYF.

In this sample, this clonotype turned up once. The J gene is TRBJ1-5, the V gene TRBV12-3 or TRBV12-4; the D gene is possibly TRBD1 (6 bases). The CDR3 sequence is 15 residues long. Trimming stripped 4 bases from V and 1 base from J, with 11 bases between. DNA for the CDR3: TGTGCCAGCAGTTCCGACAGGACGAGCAATCAGCCCCAGCATTTT. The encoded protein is CASSSDRTSNQPQHF.

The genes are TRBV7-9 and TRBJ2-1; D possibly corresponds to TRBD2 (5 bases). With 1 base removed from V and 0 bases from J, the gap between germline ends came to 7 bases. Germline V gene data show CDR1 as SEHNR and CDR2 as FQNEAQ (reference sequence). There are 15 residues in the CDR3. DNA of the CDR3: TGTGCCAGCAGCTTAGTGGGGAGCTCCTACAATGAGCAGTTCTTC. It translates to CASSLVGSSYNEQFF.

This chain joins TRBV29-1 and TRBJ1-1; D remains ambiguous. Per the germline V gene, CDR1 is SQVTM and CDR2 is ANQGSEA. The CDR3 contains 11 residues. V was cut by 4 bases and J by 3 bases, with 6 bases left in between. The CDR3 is CSVGGYTEAFF. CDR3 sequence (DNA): TGCAGCGTTGGGGGATACACTGAAGCTTTCTTT.

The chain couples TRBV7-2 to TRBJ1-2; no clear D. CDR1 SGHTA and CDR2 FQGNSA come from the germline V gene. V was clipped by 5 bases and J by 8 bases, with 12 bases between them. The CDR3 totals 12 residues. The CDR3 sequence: CASSPSLKGYTF. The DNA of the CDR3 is TGTGCCAGCAGCCCCTCCCTCAAAGGCTACACCTTC.

CDR3 coding DNA: TGTGCCAGCAGTTACAGTCGGAGGGGCGGTTCACCCCTCCACTTT. It specifies CASSYSRRGGSPLHF. The rearrangement uses TRBV6-5 and TRBJ1-6, with a possible D match to TRBD1 (5 bases). Germline CDR1 MNHEY, CDR2 SVGAGI. This CDR3 has 15 amino acids. Trimming removed 2 bases at V and 9 bases at J, with 14 bases between.